This is a list of T cell receptor beta chains from one sample in a study of blood T cells in healthy people across ages. TCRdb independently ran MiXCR on the 5' RACE reads; one entry per CDR3 protein. The sample lists 790,000 or so distinct CDR3 sequences; about 61% were seen once. The sample was blood. The source is a man in his forties or fifties in good health. CDR3s include the opening cysteine and the closing phenylalanine or tryptophan. The order of the fields is clone size, D gene, J gene, V gene, CDR3 DNA, CDR3 protein. A D gene is named only where the DNA matches it firmly. Not all rows give a size; the values are once, few, many and, for expanded clones, a class.

NA TRBD1 TRBJ1-4 TRBV3-1 TGTGCCAGCAGCCCCTTGGACAGGGGAGCTGAAAAACTGTTTTTT CASSPLDRGAEKLFF
NA TRBD2 TRBJ2-1 TRBV10-3 TGTGCCACCAGGCCGTCTACGGGAGGCTCCTACAATGAGCAGTTCTTC CATRPSTGGSYNEQFF
NA NA TRBJ2-3 TRBV15 TGTGCCACCAGCAGAGGCGACTCTAGCACAGATACGCAGTATTTT CATSRGDSSTDTQYF
once NA TRBJ2-5 TRBV7-2 TGTGCCAGCAGCTTAGATTCCGGACCAGAGACCCAGTACTTC CASSLDSGPETQYF
NA TRBD2 TRBJ2-1 TRBV20-1 TGCAGTGCTAGAACGGACCGGACTAGCTTTAATGAGCAGTTCTTC CSARTDRTSFNEQFF
NA TRBD2 TRBJ2-3 TRBV27 TGTGCCAGCACCCCATTGGCTAGCGGGAGTTTGGGCACAGATACGCAGTATTTT CASTPLASGSLGTDTQYF
few NA TRBJ1-4 TRBV4-3 TGCGCCAGCAGCCAAGATTCCGCTACGGGAAAACTGTTTTTT CASSQDSATGKLFF
NA TRBD1 TRBJ1-2 TRBV14 TGTGCCAGCAGCCAAGAACGAGGACAGGGTAGTGGCTACACCTTC CASSQERGQGSGYTF
few TRBD1 TRBJ2-5 TRBV28 TGTGCCAGCCGACTCCGGACAGGGCGACAAGATGTGACCCAGTACTTC CASRLRTGRQDVTQYF
few NA TRBJ2-5 TRBV7-9 TGTGCCAGCAGCCCCCCGGGGGTCCAAGAGACCCAGTACTTC CASSPPGVQETQYF
few TRBD1 TRBJ2-5 TRBV29-1 TGCAGCGTTGGTATGACAGGGGAAGAGACCCAGTACTTC CSVGMTGEETQYF
NA TRBD1 TRBJ2-6 TRBV3-1 TGTGCCAGCAGCCCTTTTTCCGGGACAGCTGGGGCCAACGTCCTGACTTTC CASSPFSGTAGANVLTF
few TRBD1 TRBJ1-2 TRBV7-3 TGTGCCAGCAGTCCAGACAGGGGCAGGGGCTACACCTTC CASSPDRGRGYTF
NA TRBD2 TRBJ2-1 TRBV7-9 TGTGCCAGCAGCACCTCAACGGGGGGGCCCTTCGATGAGCAGTTCTTC CASSTSTGGPFDEQFF
NA NA TRBJ1-2 TRBV5-1 TGCGCCAGCAGCGACGAGGTTGGTTCGGATGGCTACACCTTC CASSDEVGSDGYTF
NA NA TRBJ2-1 TRBV7-9 TGTGCCAGCAGCTCCACCGCCCCCTCCAAGGACTCCTACAATGAGCAGTTCTTC CASSSTAPSKDSYNEQFF
NA TRBD2 TRBJ2-5 TRBV11-3 TGTGCCAGCAGCTCATCCACAGGGCTAGCGGGAGTGGAGACCCAGTACTTC CASSSSTGLAGVETQYF
NA NA TRBJ1-2 TRBV5-1 TGCGCCAGCAGCCGGGAACGAGGTTCTGATGGCTACACCTTC CASSRERGSDGYTF
NA NA TRBJ1-6 TRBV20-1 TGCAGTGGAGCCCGGGACTGGAATTCACCCCTCCACTTT CSGARDWNSPLHF
NA NA TRBJ2-7 TRBV28 TGTGCCAGCTGGGAAGTTTACAATGAGCAGTACTTC CASWEVYNEQYF
NA NA TRBJ2-3 TRBV20-1 TGCAGTGCTAGAGGCGGTAGGCAGGGCAGTTCAGATACGCAGTATTTT CSARGGRQGSSDTQYF
NA NA TRBJ2-7 TRBV29-1 TGCAGCGTTTCAGGCACCTACGAGCAGTACTTC CSVSGTYEQYF
NA NA TRBJ2-5 TRBV10-3 TGTGCCATCAGTGAACCACTGGAGGGGGTCGATTTGGAGACCCAGTACTTC CAISEPLEGVDLETQYF
many NA TRBJ2-1 TRBV5-5 TGTGCCAGCAGCTTGGAGGCTCGGGGACGGCCGTACAATGAGCAGTTCTTC CASSLEARGRPYNEQFF
many NA TRBJ2-5 TRBV3-1 TGTGCCAGCAGCCAAGATGTTGGATGGAAAGAAGAGACCCAGTACTTC CASSQDVGWKEETQYF
NA NA TRBJ2-3 TRBV18 TGTGCCAGCTCACCAGGGTCGACAGAAAGCACAGATACGCAGTATTTT CASSPGSTESTDTQYF
NA TRBD1 TRBJ1-6 TRBV20-1 TGCAGTGCTCGAATCGGGACAGCTAATAATTCACCCCTCCACTTT CSARIGTANNSPLHF
NA TRBD1 TRBJ2-4 TRBV28 TGTGCCAGCAGCACTCCGGGACAGGGGGCAGCCAAAAACATTCAGTACTTC CASSTPGQGAAKNIQYF
NA NA TRBJ1-6 TRBV28 TGTGCCAGCCGGGCCGACAATTCACCCCTCCACTTT CASRADNSPLHF
many TRBD1 TRBJ2-1 TRBV28 TGTGCCAGCAGTTTATGGTCTCCACCGGGACAGGGCCTCCTTGACAATGAGCAGTTCTTC CASSLWSPPGQGLLDNEQFF
NA NA TRBJ2-7 TRBV20-1 TGCAGTGTTGGGCAAAGGGCGTACCCCTACGAGCAGTACTTC CSVGQRAYPYEQYF
once NA TRBJ2-7 TRBV7-9 TGTGCCAGCAGCCTCCGGGACACTCCATCCTCCTACGAGCAGTACTTC CASSLRDTPSSYEQYF
few NA TRBJ1-1 TRBV7-2 TGTGCCAGCAGCGTAGCACTGAACACTGAAGCTTTCTTT CASSVALNTEAFF
few NA TRBJ1-4 TRBV12-3/TRBV12-4 TGTGCCAGCAGTTTATCGGGCACTAATGAAAAACTGTTTTTT CASSLSGTNEKLFF
NA TRBD2 TRBJ2-3 TRBV6-1 TGTGCCAGCAGTGAAGGTGGGGGTTTCACTAGCGGGAAGGAGGATACGCAGTATTTT CASSEGGGFTSGKEDTQYF
NA NA TRBJ1-6 TRBV28 TGTGCCAGCAATCGGGGTAATTCACCCCTCCACTTT CASNRGNSPLHF
NA NA TRBJ2-3 TRBV28 TGTGCCAACAGTTTGCTTTCGGGTCCTACAGATACGCAGTATTTT CANSLLSGPTDTQYF
NA NA TRBJ2-3 TRBV2 TGTGCCAGCAGGGAGGGAACAGGGATTTACACAGATACGCAGTATTTT CASREGTGIYTDTQYF
NA NA TRBJ2-3 TRBV12-3/TRBV12-4 TGTGCCAGCAGCCCAGGTCGCGGGATTACAGATACGCAGTATTTT CASSPGRGITDTQYF
few TRBD2 TRBJ2-1 TRBV20-1 TGCAGTGCTAGGGAAACGGGAGGGAACTACAATGAGCAGTTCTTC CSARETGGNYNEQFF
NA NA TRBJ2-7 TRBV6-2/TRBV6-3 TGTGCCAGCAGTTATGTCGAAGGCGGGCCAACCTACGAGCAGTACTTC CASSYVEGGPTYEQYF
few NA TRBJ1-6 TRBV29-1 TGCAGCGTTAGGTTCGGGGGAGATTCACCCCTCCACTTT CSVRFGGDSPLHF